The 5 T cell receptor beta chains below come from one sample, sequenced in a study of T-cell reconstitution after alpha-beta-depleted transplantation in children. Preparation of the TCRbeta library involved a method that used unique molecular identifiers. TCRdb processed the PCR reads anew with MiXCR; each CDR3 protein has one entry. The table lists about 230,000 distinct CDR3 sequences, more than 7.5% of them singletons. Sequenced material: PBMCs from the stem cell graft donor, taken from the stem cell graft. The receptor source for this set is a human donor who donated a stem cell graft to a child with SCID.

There are many counts of this clonotype. The chain is built from TRBV12-3 or TRBV12-4 and TRBJ2-2, with D perhaps matching TRBD1 or TRBD2 (6 bases each). This CDR3 is built from 15 residues. V dropped 1 base and J dropped 6 bases, with 12 bases sitting between them. This CDR3 is CASSLVGGLAGELFF. The CDR3 DNA reads TGTGCCAGCAGTTTAGTGGGGGGCTTAGCCGGGGAGCTGTTTTTT.

Many counts were recorded for this clonotype. This chain joins TRBV12-3 or TRBV12-4 and TRBJ1-5; tentative D call: TRBD1 (5 bases). Between the trimmed V and J ends, which lost 7 bases and 0 bases, there was a span of 13 bases. The CDR3 totals 15 residues. CDR3 DNA: TGTGCCAGCACCTCCGGGGGGTCTAGCAATCAGCCCCAGCATTTT. This codes for CASTSGGSSNQPQHF.

There are many counts of this clonotype. The chain links TRBV6-1 to TRBJ2-1, with 11 bases identical to TRBD2. J gave up 1 base and V 5 bases, and 4 bases lay outside the gene matches. The CDR3 runs to 16 residues. Germline assignment: CDR1 MNHNS and CDR2 SASEGT. CDR3 DNA sequence: TGTGCCAGCAGTCCTAGCGGGGGGACATCCTACAATGAGCAGTTCTTC. This sequence encodes CASSPSGGTSYNEQFF.

This clonotype has ten or more counts. This rearrangement joins TRBV20-1 to TRBJ2-1; 10 bases are a match to TRBD2. The V gene end was trimmed by 2 bases and the J gene end by 9 bases; junction bases not matched to a gene: 1. This CDR3 has 12 amino acids. CDR1 and CDR2 from the germline V gene are DFQATT and SNEGSKA (reference sequence). CDR3 DNA: TGCAGTGCTAGACCTAGCGGGGGTGAGCAGTTCTTC. This gives the protein CSARPSGGEQFF.

This clonotype was observed many times. The genes are TRBV7-3 and TRBJ2-3, with a weak D call TRBD1 (7 bases). With 6 bases removed from V and 5 bases from J, the gap between germline ends came to 18 bases. There are 15 residues in the CDR3. CDR1 SGHTA and CDR2 FQGTGA come from the germline V gene. This CDR3 is CASSPQGRGVDTQYF. Here the CDR3 DNA reads TGTGCCAGCAGTCCACAGGGCAGGGGGGTAGATACGCAGTATTTT.